These T cell receptor beta chains were read from a single sample in a study of identical twins. TCRdb re-called the 5' RACE reads through MiXCR, storing one row per CDR3 protein. The table includes 1.5 million to 2 million distinct CDR3 sequences, around 29% detected once. The sample taken for sequencing was cord blood. Receptor source: a newborn girl in good health. The CDR3 runs from the conserved cysteine through the conserved F or W. The D gene is left open where the match is weak. The size field is filled for only some rows; it gives once, few, many or a size class.

size: NA
J: TRBJ1-1
V: TRBV4-2
D: NA
DNA: TGTGCCAGCAGCCATCGCGGAGGGGCTTTCTTT
CDR3: CASSHRGGAFF

size: NA
J: TRBJ2-1
V: TRBV11-1
D: TRBD2
DNA: TGTGCCAGCAGCTCCCTAGCGGGAAGGGGATACTACGAGCAGTTCTTC
CDR3: CASSSLAGRGYYEQFF

size: few
J: TRBJ2-3
V: TRBV7-6
D: NA
DNA: TGTGCCAGCACCCCGGACCCATACACAGATACGCAGTATTTT
CDR3: CASTPDPYTDTQYF

size: few
J: TRBJ2-7
V: TRBV20-1
D: NA
DNA: TGCAGTGCTAGCCAAACTAGCTACGAGCAGTACTTC
CDR3: CSASQTSYEQYF

size: NA
J: TRBJ1-2
V: TRBV28
D: TRBD1
DNA: TGTGCCGGCAGTTTTCCGGACAGGGCTACTAACTATGGCTACACCTTC
CDR3: CAGSFPDRATNYGYTF

size: few
J: TRBJ1-1
V: TRBV29-1
D: NA
DNA: TGCAGCGTTGAATTTAACACTGAAGCTTTCTTT
CDR3: CSVEFNTEAFF

size: NA
J: TRBJ2-3
V: TRBV10-3
D: TRBD2
DNA: TGTGCCATCAGAGCGGGGGGCTTGAGGCAGTATTTT
CDR3: CAIRAGGLRQYF

size: few
J: TRBJ2-1
V: TRBV27
D: TRBD1
DNA: TGTGCCAGCAGTGTATCCCTTGACAGGGCCTACAATGAGCAGTTCTTC
CDR3: CASSVSLDRAYNEQFF

size: NA
J: TRBJ1-2
V: TRBV19
D: NA
DNA: TGTGCCAGTAGTATAGCGGGACATCACTATGGCTACACCTTC
CDR3: CASSIAGHHYGYTF

size: NA
J: TRBJ2-5
V: TRBV9
D: NA
DNA: TGTGCCAGCAGCGTAGGGTACGAGCGGACCCAGTACTTC
CDR3: CASSVGYERTQYF